This TCR beta chain was documented in a study of T cell responses to AZD1222 COVID-19 vaccine. TCRdb's table, derived via immunoSEQ multiplex PCR, lists solely in-frame clones and lacks some. Of fewer than 110,000 clones listed, roughly 88% were seen once; the top ten hold 4% to 5.5%. This clone was recorded once. Its antigen is unidentified. This CDR3 has 12 residues. Trimming pared 3 bases from V and 13 bases from J, leaving 15 bases between. Germline V gene sequence: CDR1 MNHNS, CDR2 SASEGT. Broader study findings: Among those given AZD1222, only 6 or 7 were seropositive at baseline. Sampling captured repertoires only after the peak T cell response. The donors showed a predominance of white British ancestry and of females, with possible underestimation of clonal diversity. Recipients of two AZD1222 doses showed rising Spike-specific TCR breadth and depth.

The starting material was peripheral blood, obtained on day 0 of AZD1222 vaccination. This clonotype originated in an adult in good health. This chain uses TRBV6-1 with TRBJ2-5, with a tentative D call TRBD2 (6 bases). CDR3 DNA: TGTGCCAGCAGTGACGCTAGCGTTCTTCCGTACTTC. As protein: CASSDASVLPYF.